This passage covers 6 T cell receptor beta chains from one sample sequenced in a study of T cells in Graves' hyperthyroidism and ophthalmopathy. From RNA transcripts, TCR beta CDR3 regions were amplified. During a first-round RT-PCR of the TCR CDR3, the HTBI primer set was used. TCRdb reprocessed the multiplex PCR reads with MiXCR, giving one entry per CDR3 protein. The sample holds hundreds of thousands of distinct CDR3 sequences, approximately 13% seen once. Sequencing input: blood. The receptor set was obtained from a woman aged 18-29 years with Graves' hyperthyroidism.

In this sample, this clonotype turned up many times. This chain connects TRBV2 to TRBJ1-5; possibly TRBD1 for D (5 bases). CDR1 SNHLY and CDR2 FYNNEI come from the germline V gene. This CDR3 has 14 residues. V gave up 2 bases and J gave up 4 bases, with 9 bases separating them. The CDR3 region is CASSESGGNQPQHF. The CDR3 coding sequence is TGTGCCAGCAGTGAATCCGGGGGTAATCAGCCCCAGCATTTT.

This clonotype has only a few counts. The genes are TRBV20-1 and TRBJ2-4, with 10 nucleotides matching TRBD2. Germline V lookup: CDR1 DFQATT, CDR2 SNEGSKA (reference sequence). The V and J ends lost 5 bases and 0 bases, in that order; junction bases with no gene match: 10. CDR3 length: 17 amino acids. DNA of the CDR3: TGCAGTGCTCGCCGACTAGCGGGCCCACTAGCCAAAAACATTCAGTACTTC. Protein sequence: CSARRLAGPLAKNIQYF.

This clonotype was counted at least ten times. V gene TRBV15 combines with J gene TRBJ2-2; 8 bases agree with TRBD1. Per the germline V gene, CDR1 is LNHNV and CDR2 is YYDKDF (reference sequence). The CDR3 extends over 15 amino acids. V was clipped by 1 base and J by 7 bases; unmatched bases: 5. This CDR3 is CATSRGTGRDGELFF. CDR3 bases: TGTGCCACCAGCAGAGGGACAGGGCGGGACGGGGAGCTGTTTTTT.

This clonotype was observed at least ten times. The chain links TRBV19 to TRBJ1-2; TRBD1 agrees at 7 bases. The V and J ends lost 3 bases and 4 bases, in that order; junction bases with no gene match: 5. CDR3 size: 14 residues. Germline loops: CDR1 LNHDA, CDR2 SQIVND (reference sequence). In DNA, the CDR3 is TGTGCCAGTAGTATGTATTGGGACAGCTATGGCTACACCTTC. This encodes CASSMYWDSYGYTF.

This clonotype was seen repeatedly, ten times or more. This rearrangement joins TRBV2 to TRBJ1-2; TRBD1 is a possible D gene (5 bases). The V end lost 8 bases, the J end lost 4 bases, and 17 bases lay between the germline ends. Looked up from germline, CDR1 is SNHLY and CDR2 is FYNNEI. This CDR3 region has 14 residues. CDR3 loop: CASVPSSGGYGYTF. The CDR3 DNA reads TGTGCCAGCGTGCCCTCCTCGGGGGGCTATGGCTACACCTTC. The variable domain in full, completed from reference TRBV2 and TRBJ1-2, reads EPEVTQTPSHQVTQMGQEVILRCVPISNHLYFYWYRQILGQKVEFLVSFYNNEISEKSEIFDDQFSVERPDGSNFTLKIRSTKLEDSAMYFCASVPSSGGYGYTFGSGTRLTVV.

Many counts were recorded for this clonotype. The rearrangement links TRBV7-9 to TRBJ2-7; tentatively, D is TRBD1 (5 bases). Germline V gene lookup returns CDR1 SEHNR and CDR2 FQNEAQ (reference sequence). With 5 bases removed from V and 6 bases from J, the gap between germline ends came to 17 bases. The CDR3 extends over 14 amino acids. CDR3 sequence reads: CASSDPTGAAEQYF. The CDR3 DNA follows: TGTGCCAGCAGCGATCCCACAGGAGCCGCCGAGCAGTACTTC.